This T cell receptor beta chain derives from a study of shared clonotypes between healthy human individuals. Findings of the study overall: Rarefaction revealed incomplete sorted-subset sequencing despite large depth.

Of note for this clone: Its antigen remains unknown.

The protocol was immunoSEQ multiplex PCR, while the TCRdb copy is restricted to in-frame clones and leaves out a portion. Of around 2.3 million clones in the sample, approximately 94% are singletons; the top ten hold around 0.13%. In germline, CDR1 is LNHNV, CDR2 YYDKDF (reference sequence). The ends were cut back, 0 bases at V and 0 bases at J, with 9 bases in the middle. There are 16 residues in the CDR3. This clonotype was sampled from a man in his late teens or twenties in good health. Source material: naive CD4+ T cells sorted from blood. Subset described: CD45RA+ positively selected. The genes are TRBV15 and TRBJ1-5; D not resolved. Here the CDR3 reads CATSRDRERSNQPQHF. CDR3 sequence (DNA): TGTGCCACCAGCAGAGATCGTGAGCGTAGCAATCAGCCCCAGCATTTT.